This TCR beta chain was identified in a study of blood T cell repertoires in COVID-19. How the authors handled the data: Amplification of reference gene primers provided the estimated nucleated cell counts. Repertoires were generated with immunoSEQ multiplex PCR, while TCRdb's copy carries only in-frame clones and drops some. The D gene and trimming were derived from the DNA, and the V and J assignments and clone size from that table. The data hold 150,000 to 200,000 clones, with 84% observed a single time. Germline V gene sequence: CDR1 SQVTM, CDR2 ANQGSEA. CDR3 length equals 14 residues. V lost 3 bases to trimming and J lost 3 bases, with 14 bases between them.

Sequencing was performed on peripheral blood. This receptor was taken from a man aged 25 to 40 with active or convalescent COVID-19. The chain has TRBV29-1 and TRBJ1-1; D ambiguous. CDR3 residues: CSVDTGRLDTEAFF. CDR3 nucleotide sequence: TGCAGCGTTGATACCGGTCGATTGGACACTGAAGCTTTCTTT.